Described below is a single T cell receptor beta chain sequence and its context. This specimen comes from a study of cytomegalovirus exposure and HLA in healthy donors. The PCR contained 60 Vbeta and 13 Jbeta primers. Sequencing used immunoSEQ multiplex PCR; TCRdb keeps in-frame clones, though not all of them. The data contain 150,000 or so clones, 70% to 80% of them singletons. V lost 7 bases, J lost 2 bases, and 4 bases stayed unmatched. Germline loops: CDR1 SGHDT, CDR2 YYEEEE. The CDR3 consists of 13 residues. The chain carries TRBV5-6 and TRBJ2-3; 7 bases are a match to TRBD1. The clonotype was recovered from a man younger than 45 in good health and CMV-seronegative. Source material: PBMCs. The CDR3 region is CASSDRDTDTQYF. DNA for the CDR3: TGTGCCAGCTCTGACAGGGACACAGATACGCAGTATTTT.